This TCR beta chain derives from a study of shared clonotypes between healthy human individuals (dated by TCRdb to 2020 to 2022). Study-wide context: The cohort comprised two women and a few men aged 18 to 49 years. Each donor's leukapheresis produced roughly between roughly 0.94 and 9.5 billion PBMCs. To increase sequencing depth and limit assay-specific biases, different laboratories used diverse techniques to prepare libraries and sequence TCR repertoires. Per donor, three plates each were used for CD4 naive and CD4 memory, two for CD8 naive, and one for CD8 memory. To estimate repertoire size and how much clonotypes are shared between individuals, the study performed deep sequencing of blood TCR repertoires from a few healthy adults. Overall study results and their limits: Pairwise subsampling indicated that sequencing depth was expected to affect the degree of clonotype sharing among donors. Naive subsets generally had larger estimated clonotype richness than memory subsets did. Approximately 5% of naive CD4, approximately 3.7% of naive CD8, around 2.3% of memory CD4, and around 0.42% of memory CD8 clonotypes were shared across a few donors. Sampling was limited to blood, and TCR repertoires in tissue likely differ from TCR repertoires in blood. Compared with non-shared clonotypes, the clonotypes found in all four sorted-subset donors had higher generation probabilities. Even with the large sequencing depth, rarefaction of the sorted-subset datasets indicated that sequencing was incomplete. Because the study included only a small number of donors, the genetic and exposure-history diversity represented was limited.

Healthy HIV-negative adults with no recently reported acute infections or vaccinations were included as donors. Every donor was a Caucasian adult residing in Nashville, Tennessee, USA. Magnetic negative selection was used to enrich CD4+ T cells, after which naive cells were positively selected on CD45RA and the negative fraction became the memory subset. After blood collection by leukapheresis, PBMCs were isolated using Ficoll-Histopaque density gradient centrifugation and then cryopreserved in the vapor phase of liquid nitrogen. Analytical flow cytometry was used to check the purity and quantity of each magnetically sorted T cell population. Genomic DNA was isolated from each sorted fraction and quantified by UV absorbance on a Nanodrop 2000c. The CDR3 spans 17 residues, from the cysteine through the phenylalanine. CDR3 DNA is the only sequence kept; it has 51 bases, read in frame from the first base. Taken from the germline V gene, the CDR1 and CDR2 loops are SGHRS and YFSETQ. V is pruned by 3 bases and J by 4 bases, leaving 13 bases of the junction without a gene match.

In the case of this clone: The clone's antigen remains unknown. No much larger clone exists at a distance of one base, and base qualities are not known.

TCR CDR3 regions were amplified from genomic DNA by multiplex PCR using the deep immunoSEQ assay. For each cell subset, the extracted genomic DNA was distributed evenly across all wells of several immunoSEQ 96-well plates, and each plate served as one replicate. For sorted subsets, about 200 ng genomic DNA, equal to tens of thousands of T cell genomes, was loaded into each replicate PCR. Purified libraries were quantified with a Qubit 3.0 fluorometer, sized on a Bioanalyzer 2100, and re-quantified with the KAPA Library Quantification kit. Every immunoSEQ 96-well plate was sequenced on a separate single-read 150-cycle Illumina NextSeq 550 flow cell. The paper's data handling went like this. Because the immunoSEQ output included only junctional sequences and no quality scores, the filtering could not be the same as the filtering used for full-length reads. To assign V/J genes and CDR3, sequences were annotated against IMGT germline references using PyIR, a Python wrapper for IgBLAST v1.9. Reads with weak V/J assignments (E-value above 1e-6), missing CDR3, stop codons, out-of-frame junctions, or ambiguous translated residues were removed. V3J clonotypes were defined as sequences sharing an identical inferred V gene, J gene, and CDR3 amino acid sequence. Percentage overlap between repertoires was computed as shared unique clonotypes divided by the size of the smaller repertoire. Richness of each repertoire was evaluated using RTK rarefaction, the Chao1 estimator, and Recon v2.1 estimates of unobserved clonotypes. Generation probabilities for all TCRbeta clonotypes obtained by the gDNA method from a few donors were computed using OLGA. Imported from immuneACCESS, the table was reduced by TCRdb to in-frame sequences with V and J called. These copies leave out some clones; in studies compared against another copy, an unresolved V gene accounts for under half, and the cause of the remainder is not known. V, J and clone size are those of that table, while D and trimming were read from the DNA. This sample has roughly 2,300,000 clones in its table, and 92% of those were observed once. The top ten hold 0.3% to 0.4% of the sample.

The chain is made from TRBV5-1 and TRBJ1-2, with TRBD1 matching 9 junction bases. This TCR came from a man aged 18 to 30 in good health. Some clones in this sample may be carry-over from other donors' samples. The specimen was naive CD4+ T cells from PBMCs. The sample's cell subset or site label, in plain terms: CD45RA+ positively selected. The nucleotide sequence is TGCGCCAGCAGCTGGGGTGGGGGACAGGGACGAGGCTATGGCTACACCTTC. Its protein product is CASSWGGGQGRGYGYTF.